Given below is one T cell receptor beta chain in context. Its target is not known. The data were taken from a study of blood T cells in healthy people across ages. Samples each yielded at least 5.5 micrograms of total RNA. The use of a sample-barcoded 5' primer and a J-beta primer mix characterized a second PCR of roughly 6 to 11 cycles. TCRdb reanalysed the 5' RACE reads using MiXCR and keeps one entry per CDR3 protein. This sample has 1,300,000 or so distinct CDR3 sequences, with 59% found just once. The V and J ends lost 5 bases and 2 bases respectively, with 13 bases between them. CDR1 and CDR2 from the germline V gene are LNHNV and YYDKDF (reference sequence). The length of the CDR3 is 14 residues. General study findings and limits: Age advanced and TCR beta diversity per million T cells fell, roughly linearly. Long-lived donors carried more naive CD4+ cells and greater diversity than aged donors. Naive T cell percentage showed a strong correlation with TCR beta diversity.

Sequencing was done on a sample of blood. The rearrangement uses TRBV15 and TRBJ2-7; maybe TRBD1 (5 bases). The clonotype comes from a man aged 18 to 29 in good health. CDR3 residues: CATSRTGTPYEQYF. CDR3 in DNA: TGTGCCACCAGCCGTACAGGTACCCCCTACGAGCAGTACTTC.